This paragraph reports one TCR beta chain. This sample was included in a study of OX40 agonist ivuxolimab in advanced cancers. Study summary: At doses from 0.01 to 10 mg/kg, patients were given intravenous ivuxolimab every 2 weeks.

Germline CDR1 and CDR2: SGHNT and YYREEE (reference sequence). V gave up 7 bases and J gave up 4 bases, with 14 bases separating them. CDR3 length: 13 amino acids. Assay used: immunoSEQ multiplex PCR; TCRdb lists only in-frame clones, some missing. The sample lists about 71,000 clones, 91% occurring once. The clonotype originates from an adult with an advanced solid tumor such as melanoma, head and neck, liver or kidney cancer. The material sequenced was CD4+ or CD8+ T cells sorted from blood, taken in a trial of the OX40 agonist ivuxolimab. This sequence joins TRBV5-4 and TRBJ1-2, with TRBD1 as a possible D gene (5 bases). CDR3 sequence: CASGSQEAYGYTF. CDR3 nucleotide sequence: TGTGCCAGCGGATCACAGGAGGCCTATGGCTACACCTTC.